Presented here are 9 T cell receptor beta chains from one specimen sequenced in a study of CD8+CD57+ T cells in acquired aplastic anemia. The use of genomic DNA as template underpinned the TCR beta VDJ and CDR3 profiling. Each CDR3 protein is one row after TCRdb ran MiXCR on the reads. This sample has 160,000 or so distinct CDR3 sequences, with less than 50% found just once. Patients sequenced had flow cytometry evidence of CD8+CD57+ cell expansion. The sequencing input was sorted CD4+, CD8+, or CD8+CD57+ T cells (not recorded which) from PBMCs. The receptor set was obtained from a human donor with aplastic anemia.

CDR3 sequence reads: CASRTGQGTYEQYF. As DNA, the CDR3 is TGCGCCAGCAGAACGGGACAGGGAACCTACGAGCAGTACTTC. The chain has TRBV10-2 and TRBJ2-7; 9 bases are a match to TRBD1. The germline gives CDR1 WSHSY, CDR2 SAAADI. There are 14 residues in the CDR3. Trimming removed 6 bases from V and 2 bases from J; junction bases left unmatched: 5.

The genes are TRBV7-6 and TRBJ2-1; D gene unclear. Germline V gene lookup returns CDR1 SGHVS and CDR2 FNYEAQ. Trimming took 3 bases from V and 4 from J, leaving 13 bases between them. The CDR3 has 15 amino acids. In DNA form, the CDR3 reads TGTGCCAGCAGCTTTCTGTGGGGTGCGTACAATGAGCAGTTCTTC. Protein sequence: CASSFLWGAYNEQFF. Together with reference TRBV7-6 and TRBJ2-1, the CDR3 gives the full variable domain: GAGVSQSPRYKVTKRGQDVALRCDPISGHVSLYWYRQALGQGPEFLTYFNYEAQQDKSGLPNDRFSAERPEGSISTLTIQRTEQRDSAMYRCASSFLWGAYNEQFFGPGTRLTVL.

The chain employs TRBV19 and TRBJ1-5, with D perhaps TRBD1 (5 bases). From germline, CDR1 is LNHDA and CDR2 SQIVND (reference sequence). V lost 7 bases to trimming and J lost 4 bases, with 17 bases between them. The CDR3 is made up of 15 amino acids. CDR3 sequence reads: CASTLYRQPNQPQHF. Written as DNA, the CDR3 is TGTGCCAGTACCCTATACCGACAGCCTAATCAGCCCCAGCATTTT. Full variable domain (missing parts from reference TRBV19 and TRBJ1-5): DGGITQSPKYLFRKEGQNVTLSCEQNLNHDAMYWYRQDPGQGLRLIYYSQIVNDFQKGDIAEGYSVSREKKESFPLTVTSAQKNPTAFYLCASTLYRQPNQPQHFGDGTRLSIL.

The genes are TRBV19 and TRBJ2-1, with TRBD2 as a possible D gene (7 bases). V lost 5 bases to trimming and J lost 7 bases, with 15 bases between them. The CDR3 sequence is 14 residues long. Germline CDR1 is LNHDA and CDR2 is SQIVND (reference sequence). The CDR3 sequence: CASSRGALTNEQFF. The DNA for the CDR3 is TGTGCCAGTAGTCGGGGGGCCCTTACAAATGAGCAGTTCTTC.

This clonotype was counted a single time. V is TRBV29-1 and J is TRBJ2-1; D may match TRBD1 or TRBD2 (5 bases each). Per the germline V gene, CDR1 is SQVTM and CDR2 is ANQGSEA. The CDR3 runs 15 residues. V shed 7 bases and J shed 3 bases, with 19 bases lying between them. DNA of the CDR3: TGCAGCGCTTTGCCGGGGCCTGCGGTCTACAATGAGCAGTTCTTC. Its translation is CSALPGPAVYNEQFF.

Only a few counts were recorded for this clonotype. The genes are TRBV27 and TRBJ1-5; D not certain. The germline CDR1 and CDR2 sequences are MNHEY and SMNVEV (reference sequence). Trimming removed 1 base from V and 0 bases from J, with 4 bases in between. The CDR3 spans 14 residues. The CDR3 nucleotides are TGTGCCAGCAGTTTATTGGGTAGCAATCAGCCCCAGCATTTT. Translation gives CASSLLGSNQPQHF.

J is TRBJ2-3 and V is TRBV7-9; 8 bases are a match to TRBD1. CDR3 size: 12 residues. Germline V lookup: CDR1 SEHNR, CDR2 FQNEAQ (reference sequence). V trimming: 11 bases; J trimming: 5 bases; junction bases outside the gene matches: 6. CDR3 region: CADQGAGDTQYF. Here the CDR3 DNA reads TGTGCCGATCAGGGGGCGGGAGATACGCAGTATTTT.

This CDR3 is CSARDGGRGSYEQYF. The CDR3 DNA sequence: TGCAGTGCTAGAGATGGTGGCAGGGGGTCCTACGAGCAGTACTTC. This chain uses TRBV20-1 with TRBJ2-7, with TRBD1 identical over 7 bases. The germline V gene has CDR1 DFQATT and CDR2 SNEGSKA (reference sequence). Trimming at V came to 0 bases and at J to 1 base, leaving 6 bases not matched to a gene. The CDR3 covers 15 residues.

The chain links TRBV20-1 to TRBJ1-1; 8 positions match TRBD1. This CDR3 is 16 amino acids long. J gave up 4 bases and V 4 bases, and 14 bases lay outside the gene matches. Germline CDR1 reads DFQATT; CDR2 reads SNEGSKA (reference sequence). The chain's CDR3 is CSATRMPGQAGTEAFF. In nucleotides, the CDR3 is TGCAGTGCTACCCGGATGCCGGGACAGGCGGGCACTGAAGCTTTCTTT.